A selection of T cell receptor beta chains follows, all from one sample in a study of memory CD4+ T cells and cytomegalovirus serostatus. Sequencing used immunoSEQ multiplex PCR; TCRdb keeps in-frame clones, though not all of them. The sample has fewer than 40,000 clones, 70% to 80% seen once. Material: memory CD4+ T cells from blood. The receptors shown here come from an adult in good health and CMV-seropositive. CDR3s include the opening cysteine and the closing phenylalanine or tryptophan. Fields, in order: clone size, J gene, D gene, V gene, CDR3 DNA, CDR3 protein. A D gene is named only where the DNA matches it firmly. Part of the rows lack a size; the others show once, few, many or a class for expanded clones.

size: .
J: TRBJ2-3
D: .
V: TRBV7-9
DNA: TGTGCCAGCAGCTTAGGTCTAGGGCCAGATACGCAGTATTTT
CDR3: CASSLGLGPDTQYF

size: .
J: TRBJ1-5
D: .
V: TRBV19
DNA: TGTGCCAGTAGGAACCACCAGGGGATGACCAATCAGCCCCAGCATTTT
CDR3: CASRNHQGMTNQPQHF

size: once
J: TRBJ2-7
D: TRBD2
V: TRBV6-6
DNA: TGTGCCAGCACTCTCAAGGTAGCGGGAACCTACGAGCAGTACTTC
CDR3: CASTLKVAGTYEQYF

size: .
J: TRBJ2-1
D: TRBD2
V: TRBV7-8
DNA: TGTGCCAGCAGCTCCCGACTAGCCGACACGTACAATGAGCAGTTCTTC
CDR3: CASSSRLADTYNEQFF

size: .
J: TRBJ2-7
D: .
V: TRBV7-6
DNA: TGTGCCAGCAGCCCGTATGGGCCTACCTACGAGCAGTACTTC
CDR3: CASSPYGPTYEQYF

size: .
J: TRBJ2-3
D: .
V: TRBV4-2
DNA: TGTGCCAGCAGCCTAATTGTGGGAAACACAGATACGCAGTATTTT
CDR3: CASSLIVGNTDTQYF

size: .
J: TRBJ1-6
D: .
V: TRBV7-3
DNA: TGTGCCAGCAGCCCCCCACAGGGAGTCTGCTATAATTCACCCCTCCACTTT
CDR3: CASSPPQGVCYNSPLHF

size: .
J: TRBJ2-1
D: .
V: TRBV15
DNA: TGTGCCACCAGCAGATTGGGCGGGGCGATTTACAATGAGCAGTTCTTC
CDR3: CATSRLGGAIYNEQFF

size: .
J: TRBJ1-4
D: TRBD1
V: TRBV5-1
DNA: TGCGCCAGCAGCACGGGGACAGGGTCTGAAAAACTGTTTTTT
CDR3: CASSTGTGSEKLFF

size: .
J: TRBJ1-4
D: .
V: TRBV4-2
DNA: TGTGCCAGCAGCCAAGATAGCAGGGTGGGTGAAAAACTGTTTTTT
CDR3: CASSQDSRVGEKLFF

size: once
J: TRBJ1-5
D: .
V: TRBV19
DNA: TGTGCCAGTAGTATGAGATCGGTTCAGCCCCAGCATTTT
CDR3: CASSMRSVQPQHF

size: .
J: TRBJ2-5
D: TRBD2
V: TRBV4-1
DNA: TGCGCCAGCAGTCTTAATGCGGGGGGCCTGTCAGAGACCCAGTACTTC
CDR3: CASSLNAGGLSETQYF

size: .
J: TRBJ2-1
D: TRBD2
V: TRBV5-1
DNA: TGCGCCAGCAGCCCCTCCTCTGGAGCGGGAGTGTACAATGAGCAGTTCTTC
CDR3: CASSPSSGAGVYNEQFF

size: once
J: TRBJ1-2
D: TRBD1
V: TRBV6-5
DNA: TGTGCCAGCAGTGCGGACAGGTTATATGGCTACACCTTC
CDR3: CASSADRLYGYTF

size: .
J: TRBJ2-3
D: TRBD2
V: TRBV2
DNA: TGTGCCAGCAGTGTAAAGCGGGGGGGCACAGATACGCAGTATTTT
CDR3: CASSVKRGGTDTQYF

size: .
J: TRBJ2-5
D: .
V: TRBV7-7
DNA: TGTGCCAGCAGCCGTCTTAACCAAGAGACCCAGTACTTC
CDR3: CASSRLNQETQYF

size: .
J: TRBJ1-1
D: .
V: TRBV15
DNA: TGTGCCACCAGCAGAGATAGGGACGGAGGTGACGCTTTCTTT
CDR3: CATSRDRDGGDAFF

size: .
J: TRBJ2-7
D: TRBD1
V: TRBV18
DNA: TGTGCCAGCTCACCGGGACAGTCCTACGAGCAGTACTTC
CDR3: CASSPGQSYEQYF

size: .
J: TRBJ2-5
D: .
V: TRBV21-1
DNA: TGTGCCAGCAGCCCCAAAGGCAGGGAAGGGAGCGGGGGCTTCCAAGAGACCCAGTACTTC
CDR3: CASSPKGREGSGGFQETQYF

size: .
J: TRBJ2-7
D: .
V: TRBV25-1
DNA: TGTGCCAGCAGTGGTTCTAGGGGACGGGACTCCTACGAGCAGTACTTC
CDR3: CASSGSRGRDSYEQYF

size: .
J: TRBJ2-1
D: .
V: TRBV7-9
DNA: TGTGCCAGCATGGGTCCAGGCAATGAGCAGTTCTTC
CDR3: CASMGPGNEQFF

size: .
J: TRBJ1-1
D: TRBD1
V: TRBV5-1
DNA: TGCGCCAGCAGCTTGGTCCCAGGGGGGCCGAACACTGAAGCTTTCTTT
CDR3: CASSLVPGGPNTEAFF

size: .
J: TRBJ2-3
D: TRBD1
V: TRBV6-1
DNA: TGTGCCAGCAGTTCGAGACAGGGGGGACCAGATACGCAGTATTTT
CDR3: CASSSRQGGPDTQYF

size: .
J: TRBJ1-4
D: .
V: TRBV18
DNA: TGTGCCAGCTCAAAATCGGGACCGCGTAATGAAAAACTGTTTTTT
CDR3: CASSKSGPRNEKLFF

size: .
J: TRBJ2-1
D: .
V: TRBV7-9
DNA: TGTGCCAGCAGCTTCCTTCTGGGGGCCAATGAGCAGTTCTTC
CDR3: CASSFLLGANEQFF

size: .
J: TRBJ2-5
D: TRBD2
V: TRBV6-1
DNA: TGTGCCAGCAGTGAACTAGCGGGGGGGCAAGAGACCCAGTACTTC
CDR3: CASSELAGGQETQYF

size: .
J: TRBJ2-7
D: .
V: TRBV6-1
DNA: TGTGCCAGCAGTGAAAGGGGACACAACTCCTACGAGCAGTACTTC
CDR3: CASSERGHNSYEQYF

size: .
J: TRBJ2-1
D: TRBD2
V: TRBV2
DNA: TGTGCCAGCAGTGGTAGCGGGGCCTACAATGAGCAGTTCTTC
CDR3: CASSGSGAYNEQFF

size: .
J: TRBJ2-1
D: TRBD1
V: TRBV10-3
DNA: TGTGCCATCAAGGACAGGGAGAATGAGCAGTTCTTC
CDR3: CAIKDRENEQFF

size: .
J: TRBJ1-4
D: .
V: TRBV28
DNA: TGTGCCAGCAGCCGGGCGGGACGCAGTAATGAAAAACTGTTTTTT
CDR3: CASSRAGRSNEKLFF

size: .
J: TRBJ1-1
D: .
V: TRBV12-5
DNA: TGTGCTAGTGGTTTGGAGGCGAACACTGAAGCTTTCTTT
CDR3: CASGLEANTEAFF

size: .
J: TRBJ2-5
D: .
V: TRBV6-6
DNA: TGTGCCAGCAGTTATCGGGCGGATGGCAGTCAAGAGACCCAGTACTTC
CDR3: CASSYRADGSQETQYF

size: few
J: TRBJ2-7
D: TRBD2
V: TRBV28
DNA: TGTGCCAGCAGCTTAGCGGGAGGGCCCTACGAGCAGTACTTC
CDR3: CASSLAGGPYEQYF

size: .
J: TRBJ2-1
D: TRBD1
V: TRBV6-1
DNA: TGTGCCAGCAGAACCGGGACAGGGGACTACAATGAGCAGTTCTTC
CDR3: CASRTGTGDYNEQFF

size: .
J: TRBJ1-2
D: .
V: TRBV4-3
DNA: TGCGCCAGCAGACCCGACCCTGGAGGAGGCTACACCTTC
CDR3: CASRPDPGGGYTF

size: .
J: TRBJ1-4
D: .
V: TRBV28
DNA: TGTGCCAGCAGCAGGGGAATCAATGAAAAACTGTTTTTT
CDR3: CASSRGINEKLFF

size: .
J: TRBJ2-3
D: .
V: TRBV21-1
DNA: TGTGCCAGAGAGGGGGCTGCACGCACAGATACGCAGTATTTT
CDR3: CAREGAARTDTQYF

size: .
J: TRBJ2-3
D: TRBD2
V: TRBV7-9
DNA: TGTGCCAGCAGCCCCCTAGCGGCAGATACGCAGTATTTT
CDR3: CASSPLAADTQYF

size: .
J: TRBJ2-1
D: TRBD1
V: TRBV5-1
DNA: TGCGCCAGCAGCTGGATCCCCGGGACAGGGGGCGGAGATGAGCAGTTCTTC
CDR3: CASSWIPGTGGGDEQFF

size: .
J: TRBJ2-4
D: .
V: TRBV11-2
DNA: TGTGCCAGCAGAACAGCCGGACGGGCCGAAAACATTCAGTACTTC
CDR3: CASRTAGRAENIQYF

size: once
J: TRBJ1-6
D: .
V: TRBV6-1
DNA: TGTGCCAGCAGTGATAGAGGGCCGGGGGCAGATTCACCCCTCCACTTT
CDR3: CASSDRGPGADSPLHF

size: .
J: TRBJ2-3
D: .
V: TRBV25-1
DNA: TGTGCCAGCAGTCCAGGCACAGATACGCAGTATTTT
CDR3: CASSPGTDTQYF

size: medium-sized
J: TRBJ1-3
D: .
V: TRBV14
DNA: TGTGCCAGCAGCCCTCTTGGGACGGCCACTGGAAACACCATATATTTT
CDR3: CASSPLGTATGNTIYF

size: .
J: TRBJ1-2
D: .
V: TRBV7-2
DNA: TGTGCCAGCAGCTATCTAACGACAGGCAACTATGGCTACACCTTC
CDR3: CASSYLTTGNYGYTF

size: .
J: TRBJ1-2
D: TRBD1
V: TRBV5-6
DNA: TGTGCCAGCAGCGCGGGGGACAGGGGGCGGAATGGCTACACCTTC
CDR3: CASSAGDRGRNGYTF

size: .
J: TRBJ2-1
D: TRBD2
V: TRBV5-4
DNA: TGTGCCAGCAGCCTCGGACTAGCGGGTGGAGAGCAGTTCTTC
CDR3: CASSLGLAGGEQFF

size: .
J: TRBJ1-2
D: TRBD1
V: TRBV5-1
DNA: TGCGCCAGCAGCCCAGGGGGGCAGAATGGCTACACCTTC
CDR3: CASSPGGQNGYTF

size: .
J: TRBJ2-7
D: .
V: TRBV15
DNA: TGTGCCACCAGCAGCAGGGCCACGGGTGAGCGGACCTCCTACGAGCAGTACTTC
CDR3: CATSSRATGERTSYEQYF

size: once
J: TRBJ2-7
D: TRBD2
V: TRBV6-1
DNA: TGTGCCAGCAAAGCGGGCGGGAGATCGAACGAGCAGTACTTC
CDR3: CASKAGGRSNEQYF

size: .
J: TRBJ2-5
D: TRBD2
V: TRBV28
DNA: TGTGCCAGCTCCCCCCTACTAGCGCAAAGCGGGGCCCAGTACTTC
CDR3: CASSPLLAQSGAQYF

size: .
J: TRBJ2-1
D: TRBD2
V: TRBV11-3
DNA: TGTGCCAGCAGTGACGCCCCGACTAGCGGGAGTTACAATGAGCAGTTCTTC
CDR3: CASSDAPTSGSYNEQFF

size: few
J: TRBJ2-7
D: .
V: TRBV20-1
DNA: TGCAGTGCTAAAAGCACCTACGAGCAGTACTTC
CDR3: CSAKSTYEQYF

size: .
J: TRBJ2-4
D: TRBD2
V: TRBV11-2
DNA: TGTGCCAGCAGCTCCCCGAACGGCGGGAGGTTAGGAGCCAAAAACATTCAGTACTTC
CDR3: CASSSPNGGRLGAKNIQYF

size: .
J: TRBJ2-1
D: .
V: TRBV7-3
DNA: TGTGCCAGCAGCCCGGGCGCGGGGCACTCCAATGAGCAGTTCTTC
CDR3: CASSPGAGHSNEQFF

size: .
J: TRBJ2-2
D: TRBD1
V: TRBV11-3
DNA: TGTGCCAGCAGCGAGAGGGGACAGGGTACCGGGGAGCTGTTTTTT
CDR3: CASSERGQGTGELFF

size: .
J: TRBJ1-2
D: .
V: TRBV14
DNA: TGTGCCAGCAGCCCTGATGTTGGGTATGGCTACACCTTC
CDR3: CASSPDVGYGYTF

size: .
J: TRBJ1-1
D: .
V: TRBV7-9
DNA: TGTGCCAGCAGCCCCGGATACAGGGCCGTGAACACTGAAGCTTTCTTT
CDR3: CASSPGYRAVNTEAFF

size: .
J: TRBJ2-3
D: .
V: TRBV29-1
DNA: TGCAGCGTTGAGTGGGAAGGGGATACGCAGTATTTT
CDR3: CSVEWEGDTQYF